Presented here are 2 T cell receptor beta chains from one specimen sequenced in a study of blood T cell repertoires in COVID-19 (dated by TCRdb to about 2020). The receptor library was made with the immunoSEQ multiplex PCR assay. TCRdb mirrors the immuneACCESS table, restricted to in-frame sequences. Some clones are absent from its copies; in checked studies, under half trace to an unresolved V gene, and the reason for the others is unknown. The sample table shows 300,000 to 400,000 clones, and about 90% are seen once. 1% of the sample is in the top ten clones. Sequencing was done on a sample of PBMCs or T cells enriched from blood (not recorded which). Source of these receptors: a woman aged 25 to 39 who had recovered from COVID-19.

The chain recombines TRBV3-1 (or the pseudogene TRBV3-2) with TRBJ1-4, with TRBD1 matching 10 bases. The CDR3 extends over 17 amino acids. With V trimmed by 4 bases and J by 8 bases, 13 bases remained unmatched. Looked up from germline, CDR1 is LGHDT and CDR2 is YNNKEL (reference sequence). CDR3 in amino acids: CASSPGTGDVGEEKLFF. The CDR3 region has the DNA TGTGCCAGCAGCCCCGGGACAGGGGATGTGGGGGAAGAAAAACTGTTTTTT.

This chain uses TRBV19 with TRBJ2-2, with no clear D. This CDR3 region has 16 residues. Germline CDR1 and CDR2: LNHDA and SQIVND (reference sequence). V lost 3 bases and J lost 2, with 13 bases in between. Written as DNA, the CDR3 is TGTGCCAGTAGTATCTTGGCAGGAACCAACACCGGGGAGCTGTTTTTT. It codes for CASSILAGTNTGELFF.